Listed here are 11 T cell receptor beta chains from one sample, sequenced in a study of blood T cells in healthy people across ages. The use of a sample-barcoded 5' primer and a J-beta primer mix characterized a second PCR of roughly 6 to 11 cycles. MiXCR, applied by TCRdb to the 5' RACE reads, yields one record per CDR3 protein. The table lists roughly 1.5 million distinct CDR3 sequences, around 40% of them singletons. Sequencing was carried out using blood. Receptor source: a woman younger than 30 in good health.

The J gene is TRBJ2-5, the V gene TRBV5-1, with D perhaps matching TRBD1 (6 bases). Trimming pared 2 bases from V and 3 bases from J, leaving 14 bases between. This CDR3 region has 15 residues. CDR1 is SGHRS and CDR2 is YFSETQ in the germline V gene. The CDR3 DNA is TGCGCCAGCAGCTTTTGGGGGCGCGTTGAAGAGACCCAGTACTTC. This encodes CASSFWGRVEETQYF.

This clonotype showed up just once. CDR3 nucleotide sequence: TGTGCCAGCGCTCGGGCACCTACTAGGGGCGGGGAGCTGTTTTTT. Its translation is CASARAPTRGGELFF. The chain is built from TRBV7-9 and TRBJ2-2; either TRBD1 or TRBD2 may fit D (5 bases each). Trimming took 8 bases from V and 7 from J, leaving 20 bases between them. Germline V gene data show CDR1 as SEHNR and CDR2 as FQNEAQ (reference sequence). The CDR3 has 15 residues.

This chain joins TRBV12-3 or TRBV12-4 and TRBJ2-3; D is uncertain. The CDR3 loop spans 14 amino acids. The germline V and J ends were trimmed by 2 bases and 2 bases, with 8 bases remaining between them. CDR3 amino acids: CASSLRVTTDTQYF. The CDR3 DNA reads as TGTGCCAGCAGTTTACGGGTTACCACAGATACGCAGTATTTT.

The chain employs TRBV2 and TRBJ1-1, with 8 bases matching TRBD1. Germline assignment: CDR1 SNHLY and CDR2 FYNNEI. Trimming at V came to 6 bases and at J to 11 bases, leaving 11 bases not matched to a gene. CDR3 length equals 13 residues. The DNA for the CDR3 is TGTGCCAGCAGCCCCTTACAGGGGGTAGAGGCTTTCTTT. This sequence encodes CASSPLQGVEAFF.

The genes are TRBV12-3 or TRBV12-4 and TRBJ2-3, with TRBD2 matching over 14 bases. The CDR3 consists of 16 residues. The V segment lost 4 bases and the J segment 7 bases; nucleotides outside the gene matches: 7. The CDR3 DNA follows: TGTGCCAGCAGTTCAGGACTAGCGGGGGGCCTATATACGCAGTATTTT. Translation: CASSSGLAGGLYTQYF.

V gene TRBV15 combines with J gene TRBJ1-6, with a weak D call TRBD1 (6 bases). Germline V CDR1 and CDR2: LNHNV, YYDKDF (reference sequence). CDR3 length: 16 residues. The V end lost 0 bases, the J end lost 4 bases, and 10 bases lay between the germline ends. CDR3 DNA sequence: TGTGCCACCAGCAGAGATCGGGGACAATATAATTCACCCCTCCACTTT. Amino acids: CATSRDRGQYNSPLHF.

This clonotype was observed a few times. This chain links TRBV4-1 with TRBJ2-7; D not certain. Germline-derived CDR1 and CDR2 are MGHRA and YSYEKL. The CDR3 runs 14 residues. V was trimmed by 0 bases and J by 3 bases, leaving 9 bases between them. The CDR3 sequence: CASSQDDKFYEQYF. DNA for the CDR3: TGCGCCAGCAGCCAAGATGACAAATTCTACGAGCAGTACTTC.

This chain connects TRBV27 to TRBJ2-7; 8 bases agree with TRBD2. Germline V CDR1 and CDR2: MNHEY, SMNVEV (reference sequence). The CDR3 contains 14 residues. The junction had 6 bases not matched to a gene; V was cut back by 5 bases and J by 3 bases. The CDR3 reads CASSGSGRFYEQYF. In DNA form, the CDR3 reads TGTGCCAGCAGTGGGAGCGGGAGATTCTACGAGCAGTACTTC.

This clonotype was seen a handful of times. V and J are TRBV28 and TRBJ2-7; TRBD2 might be the D (5 bases). In germline, CDR1 is MDHEN, CDR2 SYDVKM. This CDR3 contains 14 residues. V lost 3 bases and J 2 bases, leaving 11 bases between the germline ends. This CDR3 reads CASSLPGFAYEQYF. The CDR3 DNA reads as TGTGCCAGCAGTTTGCCGGGGTTCGCCTACGAGCAGTACTTC.

Only a few counts were recorded for this clonotype. The rearrangement uses TRBV4-3 and TRBJ2-7, with D possibly being TRBD1 (6 bases). This CDR3 comprises 15 residues. Germline-derived CDR1 and CDR2 are LGHNA and YSLEER. Deletions cut 1 base from V and 5 bases from J, with 15 bases between. The chain's CDR3 is CASSQVQGTANEQYF. As DNA, the CDR3 is TGCGCCAGCAGCCAAGTACAGGGAACGGCGAACGAGCAGTACTTC.

The chain is built from TRBV20-1 and TRBJ1-1; possible D gene TRBD1, 5 bases. V lost 0 bases, J lost 8 bases, and 19 bases lay in between. This CDR3 contains 15 residues. The germline V gene has CDR1 DFQATT and CDR2 SNEGSKA (reference sequence). CDR3 sequence: CSARDPSAWGTEAFF. In nucleotides, the CDR3 is TGCAGTGCTAGAGACCCCTCCGCTTGGGGCACAGAAGCTTTCTTT.